The rows below give T cell receptor beta chains drawn from one sample of a study of breast tumors, draining lymph nodes, adjacent tissues. TCRdb reprocessed the multiplex PCR reads via MiXCR and lists one record per CDR3 protein. The table shows roughly 130,000 distinct CDR3 sequences, with just under 20% occurring only once. The sequenced material came from axillary lymph node tissue. Source of these receptors: a female donor with breast cancer. Some clones in this sample may be carry-over from other donors' samples. CDR3s include the opening cysteine and the closing phenylalanine or tryptophan. D genes are given only for firm matches. Some rows mark clone size as missing; the rest say once, few, many or name a class of expanded clone.

cdr3_aa | cdr3_nt | v_call | d_call | clone_size | j_call
CASSIRDGVEDGYTF | TGTGCCAGCAGCATAAGGGACGGCGTCGAGGATGGCTACACCTTC | TRBV11-2 | . | many | TRBJ1-2
CSARGSGPSDTQYF | TGCAGTGCCCGTGGTAGCGGGCCTTCTGATACGCAGTATTTT | TRBV20-1 | TRBD2 | many | TRBJ2-3
CAISEGAGNTYEQYF | TGTGCCATCAGTGAAGGGGCGGGAAACACCTACGAGCAGTACTTC | TRBV10-3 | . | many | TRBJ2-7
CASSQEIGRIYEQYF | TGTGCCAGCAGCCAAGAAATCGGGAGGATTTACGAGCAGTACTTC | TRBV14 | TRBD2 | many | TRBJ2-7
CASSYSSASTYEQYF | TGTGCCAGCAGTTACTCGTCGGCTAGTACCTACGAGCAGTACTTC | TRBV6-2/TRBV6-3 | . | many | TRBJ2-7
CASSITDSGGYTF | TGTGCCAGCAGTATCACAGATTCTGGAGGCTACACCTTC | TRBV28 | . | few | TRBJ1-2
CASSPDKGYGYTF | TGTGCCAGCAGCCCGGACAAGGGCTATGGCTACACCTTC | TRBV7-9 | . | many | TRBJ1-2
CASSLGTSGGYNEQFF | TGCGCCAGCAGCTTGGGGACTAGCGGGGGGTACAATGAGCAGTTCTTC | TRBV5-1 | TRBD2 | many | TRBJ2-1
CASSLDGFGSGNTIYF | TGCGCCAGCAGCTTGGATGGGTTTGGCTCTGGAAACACCATATATTTT | TRBV5-1 | . | many | TRBJ1-3
CASSFGGRGSYNEQFF | TGTGCCAGCAGTTTTGGGGGGAGGGGATCCTACAATGAGCAGTTCTTC | TRBV5-5 | TRBD2 | many | TRBJ2-1
CSAGTSGNNEQFF | TGCAGTGCTGGGACTAGCGGGAATAATGAGCAGTTCTTC | TRBV20-1 | TRBD2 | many | TRBJ2-1
CASSLGLFDEQFF | TGTGCCAGCAGCCTGGGACTTTTCGATGAGCAGTTCTTC | TRBV5-5 | . | many | TRBJ2-1
CAISESLLAGQTYEQYF | TGTGCCATCAGTGAGTCCTTACTAGCGGGACAAACCTACGAGCAGTACTTC | TRBV10-3 | TRBD2 | many | TRBJ2-7
CASSLEIVTGGDNYGYTF | TGTGCCAGCAGCTTAGAAATCGTGACAGGAGGGGATAACTATGGCTACACCTTC | TRBV7-9 | . | many | TRBJ1-2
CAISESRDGYNSPLHF | TGTGCCATCAGTGAGTCGAGGGACGGATATAATTCACCCCTCCACTTT | TRBV10-3 | . | many | TRBJ1-6
CASSPVVGNTIYF | TGTGCCAGCAGTCCCGTGGTGGGAAACACCATATATTTT | TRBV3-1 | . | many | TRBJ1-3
CASSGTGTSGANVLTF | TGTGCCAGCAGCGGAACAGGGACCTCTGGGGCCAACGTCCTGACTTTC | TRBV5-6 | . | . | TRBJ2-6
CASRAGASNQPQHF | TGTGCCAGCAGAGCCGGGGCTAGCAATCAGCCCCAGCATTTT | TRBV6-6 | . | many | TRBJ1-5
CASSEYMNSPLHF | TGTGCCAGCAGTGAATATATGAATTCACCCCTCCACTTT | TRBV25-1 | . | many | TRBJ1-6
CASSLGRQMYQETQYF | TGTGCCAGCAGCTTGGGAAGGCAGATGTACCAAGAGACCCAGTACTTC | TRBV5-4 | . | many | TRBJ2-5
CAISERDSSGYTF | TGTGCCATCAGTGAGCGGGACAGTTCTGGCTACACCTTC | TRBV10-3 | TRBD1 | many | TRBJ1-2
CATPKQADNEQFF | TGTGCCACACCTAAACAGGCCGACAATGAGCAGTTCTTC | TRBV7-3 | . | many | TRBJ2-1
CASGLVLGGSRNEQFF | TGTGCTAGTGGTTTGGTACTAGGCGGGAGTCGGAATGAGCAGTTCTTC | TRBV12-5 | TRBD2 | many | TRBJ2-1
CASSRDRGRNEQFF | TGTGCCAGCAGCAGGGACAGGGGGCGCAATGAGCAGTTCTTC | TRBV5-8 | TRBD1 | many | TRBJ2-1
CSALHANTGELFF | TGCAGTGCCTTACACGCGAACACCGGGGAGCTGTTTTTT | TRBV20-1 | . | many | TRBJ2-2
CASSESDRGDSWEQYF | TGTGCCAGCAGTGAATCCGACAGGGGGGATTCGTGGGAGCAGTACTTC | TRBV25-1 | TRBD1 | . | TRBJ2-7
CASRGPETDTQYF | TGTGCCAGTAGGGGCCCTGAGACAGATACGCAGTATTTT | TRBV19 | . | many | TRBJ2-3
CSASWAITTDTQYF | TGCAGTGCTAGTTGGGCTATCACCACAGATACGCAGTATTTT | TRBV20-1 | . | many | TRBJ2-3